This T cell receptor (beta chain) was documented in a study of blood T cells in healthy people across ages. Study at large: T cells yielded about one barcoded beta molecule per two cells through template switching. Overall study findings and caveats: Strong correlation existed between TCR beta diversity and naive T cell percentage. CMV status of donors was not determined, possibly confounding expanded clonotype changes. Comparison with aged donors showed that long-lived donors had more naive CD4+ cells and higher diversity.

This clonotype was seen a few times. Its specificity is unknown. Next came a second PCR, run for about 7 to 12 cycles, which used a sample-barcoded 5' primer along with a J-beta primer mix. TCRdb independently ran MiXCR on the 5' RACE reads; one entry per CDR3 protein. Seen here are 1,100,000 or so distinct CDR3 sequences, 40% to 55% observed once, and the top ten hold 18%. V was clipped by 4 bases and J by 1 base, with 8 bases between them. CDR1 is SGDLS and CDR2 is YYNGEE in the germline V gene. The CDR3 totals 13 residues. The rearrangement links TRBV9 to TRBJ2-5; D remains ambiguous. Material for sequencing was blood. The receptor's source is a woman aged 55-69 years in good health. CDR3 in DNA: TGTGCCAGCAGCCTACGACCCCAAGAGACCCAGTACTTC. Translating it yields CASSLRPQETQYF. The variable domain in full, completed from reference TRBV9 and TRBJ2-5, reads DSGVTQTPKHLITATGQRVTLRCSPRSGDLSVYWYQQSLDQGLQFLIQYYNGEERAKGNILERFSAQQFPDLHSELNLSSLELGDSALYFCASSLRPQETQYFGPGTRLLVL.